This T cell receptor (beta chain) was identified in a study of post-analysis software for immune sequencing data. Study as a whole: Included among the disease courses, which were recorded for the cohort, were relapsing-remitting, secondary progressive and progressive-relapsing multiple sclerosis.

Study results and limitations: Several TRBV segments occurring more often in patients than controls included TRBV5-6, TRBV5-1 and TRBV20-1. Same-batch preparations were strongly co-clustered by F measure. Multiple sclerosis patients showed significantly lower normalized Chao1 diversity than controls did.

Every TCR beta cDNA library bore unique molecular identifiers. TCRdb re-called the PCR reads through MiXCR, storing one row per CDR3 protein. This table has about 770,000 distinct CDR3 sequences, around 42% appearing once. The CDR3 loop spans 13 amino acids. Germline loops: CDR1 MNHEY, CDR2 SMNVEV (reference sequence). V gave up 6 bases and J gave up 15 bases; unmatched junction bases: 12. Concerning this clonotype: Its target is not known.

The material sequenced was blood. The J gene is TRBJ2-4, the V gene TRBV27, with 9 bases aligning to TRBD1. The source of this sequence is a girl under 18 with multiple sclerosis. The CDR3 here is CASSTGQGYERYF. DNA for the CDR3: TGTGCCAGCAGCACCGGACAGGGGTACGAGCGGTACTTC.